This record looks at one T cell receptor (beta chain) sequence and its context. This receptor's antigen is unknown. No qualities accompany the bases; no much larger clone lies one base away. The cohort consisted of 600 or so healthy bone marrow donors. At the time of sampling, all cohort members were nominally healthy, though unrecorded immune exposures were likely present. The donor was CMV seronegative and was included in the group of several hundred seronegative cohort members. A peripheral blood sample was collected from each donor, and TCR beta sequencing was performed on peripheral blood mononuclear cells. Genomic DNA extraction from the blood cell samples was performed with the Qiagen DNeasy Blood Extraction Kit. This specimen belongs to a study of cytomegalovirus exposure and HLA in healthy donors (dated by TCRdb to 2015 to 2018). General notes on the study: An earlier analysis of roughly 500 of the donors reported approximately 300 Gb of sequence data and roughly 110 million unique TCR beta sequences from 150 million to 200 million T cells. To decide whether each TCR beta V gene segment behaved as functional or pseudogenic, an earlier analysis of some 570 of the donors relied on high-throughput TCR beta sequencing. The aim of the study was to test whether cataloging public T cell receptors could identify signatures of past pathogen exposure. On average, about 240,000 unique TCR beta nucleotide sequences were sequenced per donor among 398 genotyped donors of the cohort, with roughly a sixth of those sequences being non-productive. Rather than drawing on any new phenotypic data, the later analysis identified candidate immune exposures from TCR beta sequences and the way those sequences occurred across donors. The study used immunosequencing to profile the T cell repertoires of around 600 subjects and linked those repertoires to cytomegalovirus serostatus. All discovery cohort repertoires had been generated using a single sequencing platform. Of the roughly 410 genotyped donors, more than 75% were placed in the genetic ancestry cluster associated with self-reported Caucasian donors. A later genetic analysis used genome-wide SNP genotypes for about 60% of the 666 donors, treating that subset as a discovery cohort. In a later analysis, previously published TCR beta repertoires from 500 to 750 donors were re-analyzed and high-resolution HLA genotyping was added so that TCR occurrence patterns could be studied. Donor age, sex, ethnicity and CMV serostatus were collected together with the repertoire data. Class I and class II HLA loci were covered by the typing at four-digit resolution. Approximately 300 gigabases of sequencing data and roughly 80 million unique TCR sequences made up an early release that covered 640 HLA-typed donors. The number of typed donors differed by locus: roughly 629-630 for A, B, C, DRB1 and DQB1; 500 to 550 for DQA1; 606 for DPA1; and about 450 for DPB1. The study combined high-throughput TCR immunosequencing, statistical association of individual TCRs with disease status, and machine learning to predict cytomegalovirus infection status. A separate validation cohort of more than 100 different subjects was used in addition to the approximately 700-subject first cohort. About five DR-DQ haplotypes were treated as single units for association and clustering because of strong linkage in the cohort.

The method was the immunoSEQ multiplex PCR assay. A mixture of 60 forward primers for TCR Vbeta segments and 13 reverse primers for TCR Jbeta segments was used in the multiplex PCR. Amplification of the CDR3 region of rearranged TCR beta genes was performed with a multiplex PCR assay on genomic DNA. On the Illumina HiSeq System, the amplified TCR beta libraries were sequenced as 87-base-pair reads. The authors' analysis ran thus. Across the roughly 670 repertoires, a later analysis counted approximately 83 million unique TCR beta chains, 9.5 million to 13 million of which were shared by at least two donors. Raw reads were error-corrected and collapsed into unique sequences by a nearest-neighbor algorithm in which closely related sequences were merged to remove PCR and sequencing errors. Alignment of CDR3 sequences to IMGT reference sequences was used to assign V, D and J gene segments. For a sequence to be retained, a match of at least six nucleotides was required to both a V gene segment and a J gene segment. Rearrangements were classified as productive when the CDR3 lacked stop codons and remained in frame with V and J, and all other rearrangements were classified as non-productive. Following IMGT convention, CDR3 was defined as the stretch from the second conserved V-encoded cysteine to the conserved J-encoded phenylalanine. The earlier analysis of 587 of the donors excluded any sequence lacking an unambiguous match to a single V gene segment. An earlier analysis of roughly 590 of the donors called V segments functional above 56.7% productive rearrangements and segregating when the between-donor standard deviation exceeded 5%. To diagnose cytomegalovirus status from the catalog of TCR beta chain sequences, a statistical classification framework was built. In a later analysis, V and J genes were assigned by comparing TCR nucleotide sequences against IMGT/GENE-DB human TR gene sequences. Using the TCRdist pipeline, a later analysis assigned CDR3 sequences along with most-parsimonious VDJ recombination scenarios. In a later analysis, every TCR beta chain was defined by the combination of its CDR3 amino acid sequence and its V-gene family, and reads without a unique V-gene family were dropped. In a later analysis, 550 to 650 highly shared, low-generation-probability nucleotide sequences were removed to address suspected cross-contamination and a sequencing artifact. For each public chain, a later analysis derived a clonal expansion index from normalized ranks of inferred template counts within each repertoire. In a later analysis, generation probabilities were computed using a VDJ recombination model fitted to out-of-frame rearrangements, and the results were checked against IGoR. Hypergeometric tests were used in a later analysis to score TCR-TCR, TCR-HLA and TCR-CMV co-occurrence, with a repertoire-size bias correction applied to the TCR pairs. In a later analysis, false discovery rates were estimated by permuting HLA or CMV assignments 20 times. A later analysis grouped co-occurring TCRs with DBSCAN, adding TCRdist sequence similarity when clustering within HLA-allele-positive subsets. Co-occurrence clustering excluded repertoires with fewer than 30,000 or more than 120,000 public chains, plus five with anomalous nucleotide sharing. As stored in TCRdb, this immuneACCESS dataset retains in-frame rearrangements with V and J assigned. A fraction of the clones does not appear; measured against another copy, unresolved V genes explain less than half of the discrepancy, and the remainder lacks a known reason. The DNA was the basis for D and trimming; V, J and clone size are from that table. The sample table contains some 150,000 clones; only one count was recorded for roughly 84% of them. The ten largest clones capture 1.5% to 1.7% of the sample.

CDR1 and CDR2 are read off the germline V gene as MNHEY and SVGAGI. The germline V and J ends show losses of 0 bases and 7 bases respectively, and no gene match explains 9 bases of the junction. Measured from the cysteine to the phenylalanine, the CDR3 is 16 residues long. Just the 48-base CDR3 DNA is kept, in frame starting at base 1. The paper's findings and limits, for the study overall: Most TCR sequences were observed very rarely across donors, whereas some public TCRs were present in many individuals. Some IMGT-functional V segments, including TRBV6-2 and TRBV6-3, could not be distinguished by the 87-base-pair reads and were therefore excluded. Correlated functional status among segregating V segments might be attributable to linkage disequilibrium, but an unknown experimental factor could not be ruled out. The authors suggested that the approach could potentially be generalized to other disease states and immunological phenotypes. A later analysis found that HLA-associated TCR beta chains were more clonally expanded and had lower generation probabilities than equally common non-associated chains. For the cohort, immune exposure information was limited to CMV serostatus. According to a later genetic analysis, donors in an Asian-associated ancestry cluster had fewer N-insertions in productive TCRs than the roughly 700-donor mean. A further reported finding was that TCR beta sequences accurately predicted the HLA-A and HLA-B alleles for most subjects in the first cohort. In vitro tests confirmed that a few of the cytomegalovirus-associated TCR beta chains recognize cytomegalovirus antigens. Most CMV-associated TCR beta chains appeared to be HLA-restricted in a later analysis, and the HLA associations seemed to be driven largely by CMV exposure. In a later analysis, several top co-occurrence clusters were reported to appear linked to parvovirus B19, influenza, CMV and Epstein-Barr virus. A cluster of highly shared sequence variants was judged likely to be a technical artifact of the sequencing pipeline. A later analysis found that TCR association rates varied across HLA loci, with DRB1 alleles showing the most associated TCRs and HLA-C alleles the fewest. At a false discovery rate of 0.05, a later analysis linked roughly 17,000 TCR beta sequences to specific HLA alleles. Cytomegalovirus status was reported to be diagnosed by the classifier with high specificity and sensitivity in both the original and validation cohorts. The earlier analysis of around 600 of the donors excluded 15 to 20 rarely observed V segments, including chromosome 9 orphons, because counts were too low. Because some donors lacked HLA typing at each locus, the association tests relied only on the typed subset. Roughly uniform sequencing depth across donors was assumed in presence/absence analyses, although this assumption may not hold. Assigning TCR associations to individual alleles was difficult when HLA alleles, especially DR and DQ, strongly co-occurred. V-gene and J-gene trimming of TCR beta chains was associated with a missense DCLRE1C variant in a later genetic analysis, and the association was replicated in an independent cohort. Broadly in line with IMGT annotations, most TCR beta V segments showed up in productive rearrangements about 87% or about 30% of the time in an earlier analysis of around 600 of the donors. The study listed approximately 150 TCR beta chains as associated with cytomegalovirus. In this cohort, only TCR beta chains were sequenced, and detectable features were limited by the absence of alpha or paired-chain data.

The receptor chain draws on TRBV6-5 and TRBJ1-5, and 7 junction bases match TRBD1. Material: PBMCs. The TCR comes from a woman in her late teens or twenties in good health and CMV-seronegative. For the CDR3, the sequence is CASSYSRAGGGQPQHF. The DNA reads as follows: TGTGCCAGCAGTTACTCGAGAGCAGGGGGTGGACAGCCCCAGCATTTT.